What follows are 22 T cell receptor beta chains derived from one specimen sequenced in a study of cytomegalovirus exposure and HLA in healthy donors (dated by TCRdb to the late 2010s). Library generation was performed with the immunoSEQ multiplex PCR assay. A mixture of 60 forward primers for TCR Vbeta segments and 13 reverse primers for TCR Jbeta segments was used in the multiplex PCR. TCRdb obtained this table from immuneACCESS and retained in-frame rearrangements with V and J assigned. These tables miss some clones; where compared with another copy, unresolved V genes account for less than half of the shortfall, and the remainder is unexplained. A total of approximately 42,000 clones appear in this sample, over 70% of them only once. The top ten hold 2.7% of the sample. Source material: PBMCs. The receptors originated from a man between 45 and 60 years old in good health and CMV-seronegative.

V gene TRBV6-5 combines with J gene TRBJ1-5, with D hard to call. CDR1 and CDR2 (germline): MNHEY, SVGAGI. The V gene lost 0 bases and the J gene lost 1 base, with 4 bases spanning the gap. This CDR3 is built from 14 residues. CDR3 residues: CASSYSRSNQPQHF. DNA for the CDR3: TGTGCCAGCAGTTACTCCCGGAGCAATCAGCCCCAGCATTTT.

This clone appeared a single time. The V and J genes are TRBV21-1 and TRBJ1-5; TRBD1 reflects the table's D call only, with no check against the DNA. TRBV21-1 is assigned pseudogene status. This CDR3 contains 19 residues. The CDR3 here is CASSKVGGAGQGAPGPQHF. DNA of the CDR3: TGTGCCAGCAGCAAAGTGGGGGGTGCGGGACAGGGGGCACCTGGGCCCCAGCATTTT.

The chain recombines TRBV2 with TRBJ1-2; 8 nucleotides line up with TRBD1. Germline-derived CDR1 and CDR2 are SNHLY and FYNNEI. V trimming: 6 bases; J trimming: 2 bases; junction bases outside the gene matches: 5. The CDR3 has 14 amino acids. CDR3 protein: CASSSRGPNYGYTF. In DNA, the CDR3 is TGTGCCAGCAGCTCCAGGGGGCCCAACTATGGCTACACCTTC.

The rearrangement links TRBV4-1 to TRBJ1-1; 7 nucleotides line up with TRBD1. There are 14 residues in the CDR3. Trimming took 2 bases from V and 5 from J; bases not matched to a gene: 5. Per the germline V gene, CDR1 is MGHRA and CDR2 is YSYEKL. In nucleotides, the CDR3 is TGCGCCAGCAGCCAAAACAGGGGAGAAACTGAAGCTTTCTTT. Residues: CASSQNRGETEAFF.

In its sample, this clone was seen once. Written as DNA, the CDR3 is TGTGCCAGCAGTTTATGGGACAGAAACTACGAGCAGTACTTC. It yields the protein CASSLWDRNYEQYF. This chain links TRBV28 with TRBJ2-7, with a possible D match to TRBD1 (6 bases). Per germline, CDR1 MDHEN and CDR2 SYDVKM. This CDR3 has 14 amino acids. The germline V and J ends were trimmed by 0 bases and 3 bases, with 9 bases remaining between them.

In this sample, this clone turned up a few times. The identical CDR3 is also encoded by other nucleotide sequences in the sample. The chain has TRBV18 and TRBJ1-1, with a weak D call TRBD1 (6 bases). Deletions cut 3 bases from V and 5 bases from J, with 13 bases between. Germline values: CDR1 KGHSH, CDR2 LQKENI. This CDR3 is built from 14 residues. CDR3 coding DNA: TGTGCCAGCTCACCTAGACAGGTTGGGACTGAAGCTTTCTTT. Its translation is CASSPRQVGTEAFF.

This clone has more than one count but fewer than ten. The V gene is TRBV30, the J gene TRBJ2-7; D possibly corresponds to TRBD2 (5 bases). The J call may be wrong; the DNA end is better matched by TRBJ2-1. This CDR3 is 14 amino acids long. Germline lookup yields CDR1 GTSNPN and CDR2 SVGIG (reference sequence). The DNA of the CDR3 is TGTGCCTGGAATGCAGGAGCGGCGTACTACGAGCAGTTCTTC. Amino acids: CAWNAGAAYYEQFF.

CDR3 bases: TGTGCTAGCGAGGGGGGGGAAGCTGAAGCTTTCTTT. This codes for CASEGGEAEAFF. The chain couples TRBV7-7 to TRBJ1-1; D may be TRBD1 (6 bases). CDR3 length equals 12 residues. Germline V gives CDR1 SSHAT, CDR2 FNYEAQ (reference sequence).

V is TRBV28 and J is TRBJ1-2, with unresolved D. The CDR3 is 13 residues long. From germline, CDR1 is MDHEN and CDR2 SYDVKM. V was pared by 0 bases and J by 4 bases, with 6 bases between. This CDR3 is CASSLWQFYGYTF. CDR3 nucleotide sequence: TGTGCCAGCAGTTTATGGCAGTTCTATGGCTACACCTTC.

The rearrangement links TRBV4-1 to TRBJ1-5; 10 bases map to TRBD1. Germline CDR1 reads MGHRA; CDR2 reads YSYEKL. With V trimmed by 0 bases and J by 7 bases, 6 bases remained unmatched. This CDR3 has 16 residues. CDR3 protein: CASSQDSTGGRQPQHF. The CDR3 DNA reads TGCGCCAGCAGCCAAGATTCGACAGGGGGCCGGCAGCCCCAGCATTTT.

This clone occurred a few times. The chain employs TRBV6-4 and TRBJ1-5; D unclear. Trimming left V 3 bases short and J 2 bases short, with 14 bases between. The CDR3 spans 16 residues. CDR1 and CDR2 (germline): MRHNA, SNTAGT. DNA for the CDR3: TGTGCCAGCAGTGAAAAAGGAGGGCTCGGCAATCAGCCCCAGCATTTT. This sequence encodes CASSEKGGLGNQPQHF.

This chain's CDR3 is CAISVSNPGQGFNYGYTF. For the CDR3, the DNA is TGTGCCATCAGTGTTAGTAACCCAGGACAGGGTTTTAACTATGGCTACACCTTC. V gene TRBV10-3 combines with J gene TRBJ1-2; 8 bases are shared with TRBD1. The CDR3 sequence is 18 residues long. Trimming at V came to 4 bases and at J to 1 base, leaving 14 bases not matched to a gene. Germline CDR1 reads ENHRY; CDR2 reads SYGVKD.

This chain uses TRBV5-1 with TRBJ1-5; no firm D call. Trimming shortened V by 0 bases and J by 5 bases, and 9 bases separated the two germline ends. Germline V gives CDR1 SGHRS, CDR2 YFSETQ. The CDR3 is made up of 14 amino acids. This CDR3 is CASSLGPADQPQHF. DNA of the CDR3: TGCGCCAGCAGCTTGGGGCCCGCCGATCAGCCCCAGCATTTT.

Notes on this clone: Mismatch with germline at one junction end may stem from a read error. V gene TRBV5-4 combines with J gene TRBJ2-6; D call uncertain. Looked up from germline, CDR1 is SGHNT and CDR2 is YYREEE (reference sequence). The CDR3 extends over 16 amino acids. Here the CDR3 DNA reads TGCGCCAGCAGCCAAGATTACAGCTCTGGGGCCAACGTCCTGACTTTC. Its translation is CASSQDYSSGANVLTF.

The genes are TRBV18 and TRBJ2-1; the D gene is possibly TRBD2 (7 bases). V dropped 3 bases and J dropped 7 bases, with 13 bases sitting between them. This CDR3 has 14 residues. CDR1 and CDR2 (germline): KGHSH, LQKENI. The CDR3 DNA reads TGTGCCAGCTCACCCACCCGGGGGGCGAATGAGCAGTTCTTC. Protein product: CASSPTRGANEQFF.

The CDR3 nucleotides are TGTGCCAGCAGGAGACAGGTTGAGCCCCAGCATTTT. As protein: CASRRQVEPQHF. The chain uses TRBV6-5 and TRBJ1-5; weak D call: TRBD1 (6 bases). This CDR3 contains 12 residues. Germline loops: CDR1 MNHEY, CDR2 SVGAGI. V lost 6 bases and J 8 bases, leaving 11 bases between the germline ends.

CDR3 nucleotides: TGTGCCACCCGGGACATCTCGATGAACACTGAAGCTTTCTTT. The encoded protein is CATRDISMNTEAFF. The J gene is TRBJ1-1, the V gene TRBV6-1, with D perhaps matching TRBD1 (6 bases). V was shortened by 10 bases and J by 0 bases, with 15 bases between the two germline ends. CDR1 and CDR2 from the germline V gene are MNHNS and SASEGT. The CDR3 covers 14 residues.

The chain carries TRBV4-3 and TRBJ1-3; no clear D. V lost 4 bases, J lost 1 base, and 8 bases lay in between. The length of the CDR3 is 14 residues. Per germline, CDR1 LGHNA and CDR2 YSLEER. The CDR3 coding sequence is TGCGCCAGCAGCCCTCAGGTATCTGGAAACACCATATATTTT. Translating it yields CASSPQVSGNTIYF.

This clone was picked up one time. This sequence joins TRBV2 and TRBJ2-1; 8 positions match TRBD2. With V trimmed by 6 bases and J by 8 bases, 6 bases remained unmatched. The germline V gene encodes CDR1 SNHLY and CDR2 FYNNEI. The CDR3 sequence is 13 residues long. The CDR3 DNA is TGTGCCAGCAGGCCCCGGGGGGGTGATGAGCAGTTCTTC. Translating it yields CASRPRGGDEQFF.

The chain recombines TRBV9 with TRBJ1-1; D not certain. The CDR3 sequence is 14 residues long. Trimming pared 3 bases from V and 0 bases from J, leaving 9 bases between. Germline CDR1 SGDLS, CDR2 YYNGEE. The DNA of the CDR3 is TGTGCCAGCAGCGATAACAGCATGAACACTGAAGCTTTCTTT. Amino acids: CASSDNSMNTEAFF. The full variable domain, with the rest looked up from reference TRBV9 and TRBJ1-1, is DSGVTQTPKHLITATGQRVTLRCSPRSGDLSVYWYQQSLDQGLQFLIQYYNGEERAKGNILERFSAQQFPDLHSELNLSSLELGDSALYFCASSDNSMNTEAFFGQGTRLTVV.

This clone was counted a single time. The chain joins TRBV19 to TRBJ2-2; 8 bases are a match to TRBD2. Germline V gives CDR1 LNHDA, CDR2 SQIVND (reference sequence). The ends lost 6 bases at V and 6 bases at J; junction bases unmatched: 12. This CDR3 region has 16 residues. DNA for the CDR3: TGTGCCAGTAGGGGTAGCGGGGCTGGCGGGTCCGGGGAGCTGTTTTTT. It encodes CASRGSGAGGSGELFF. The entire variable domain, with the rest obtained from reference TRBV19 and TRBJ2-2, is as follows: DGGITQSPKYLFRKEGQNVTLSCEQNLNHDAMYWYRQDPGQGLRLIYYSQIVNDFQKGDIAEGYSVSREKKESFPLTVTSAQKNPTAFYLCASRGSGAGGSGELFFGEGSRLTVL.

The count of this clone is one. The chain links TRBV5-4 to TRBJ2-5, with TRBD1 matching 7 bases. The closer fit of TRBJ2-7 to the DNA end suggests the J call may be wrong. This CDR3 spans 15 amino acids. The germline V gene has CDR1 SGHNT and CDR2 YYREEE (reference sequence). The CDR3 loop reads CASSLEGASSYEQYF. The CDR3 DNA is TGTGCCAGCAGCTTGGAGGGGGCGAGCTCCTACGAGCAGTACTTC.